Following are 13 T cell receptor beta chains from one sample sequenced in a study of T-cell memory formation after mild COVID-19. TCRdb recomputed calls from the 5' RACE reads with MiXCR, one row per CDR3 protein. Here the sample spans a few hundred thousand distinct CDR3 sequences, about a sixth being singletons. Sequenced sample: PBMCs or a T cell subset sorted from them (not recorded which). Receptor source: a man younger than 30 who had mild COVID-19 (a few samples of this study predate the infection). Cell type and time point are not known.

This clonotype was seen a handful of times. V usage is TRBV20-1 and J usage is TRBJ2-5; 12 bases align to TRBD2. The CDR3 is 14 residues long. Trimming at V came to 6 bases and at J to 2 bases, leaving 4 bases not matched to a gene. Germline V gives CDR1 DFQATT, CDR2 SNEGSKA (reference sequence). The chain's CDR3 is CSAETSGGQETQYF. The DNA of the CDR3 is TGCAGTGCAGAGACTAGCGGGGGTCAAGAGACCCAGTACTTC.

This clonotype was seen ten or more times. The rearrangement uses TRBV4-3 and TRBJ2-2, with D uncertain. The CDR3 length is 14 residues. Per germline, CDR1 LGHNA and CDR2 YSLEER. Deletions cut 4 bases from V and 1 base from J, with 7 bases between. The chain's CDR3 is CASSLTVNTGELFF. In DNA form, the CDR3 reads TGCGCCAGCAGCCTCACGGTGAACACCGGGGAGCTGTTTTTT.

This clonotype occurred a few times. The chain combines TRBV30 with TRBJ2-7; perhaps TRBD1 as D (7 bases). The V gene's germline CDR1 is GTSNPN and CDR2 SVGIG (reference sequence). The CDR3 is 13 residues long. Trimming took off 4 bases at V and 3 bases at J, with 13 bases between the two ends. In DNA, the CDR3 is TGTGCCTGGATGGCGGGACAGCTCTACGAGCAGTACTTC. Its protein product is CAWMAGQLYEQYF.

The V and J genes are TRBV4-1 and TRBJ1-1, with a possible D match to TRBD1 (5 bases). The CDR3 is 14 amino acids. V lost 6 bases and J 2 bases, leaving 13 bases between the germline ends. Germline V gene data show CDR1 as MGHRA and CDR2 as YSYEKL. In DNA form, the CDR3 reads TGCGCCAGCAGACTGGTAGGGGCCAACACTGAAGCTTTCTTT. It translates to CASRLVGANTEAFF.

This clonotype was picked up a small number of times. The V gene is TRBV24-1, the J gene TRBJ2-1, with TRBD1 as a possible D gene (6 bases). The CDR3 is made up of 16 amino acids. Germline values: CDR1 KGHDR, CDR2 SFDVKD. Trimming removed 5 bases from V and 3 bases from J, with 16 bases in between. CDR3 in amino acids: CATSAPDLRGYNEQFF. CDR3 in DNA: TGTGCCACCAGTGCCCCGGATCTCAGGGGCTACAATGAGCAGTTCTTC.

The chain links TRBV24-1 to TRBJ2-1; 9 bases map to TRBD2. Germline CDR1 and CDR2: KGHDR and SFDVKD. There are 18 residues in the CDR3. Trimming cost V 4 bases and J 6 bases; bases outside gene matches: 15. CDR3 loop: CATSDPGPGTSTLNEQFF. DNA for the CDR3: TGTGCCACCAGTGACCCAGGACCGGGGACTAGCACCCTCAATGAGCAGTTCTTC.

The V gene is TRBV2, the J gene TRBJ1-5; D remains unclear. The CDR3 length is 12 residues. Trimming left V 8 bases short and J 1 base short, with 6 bases between. Germline V gene lookup returns CDR1 SNHLY and CDR2 FYNNEI. The chain's CDR3 is CASQDSNQPQHF. The CDR3 nucleotides are TGTGCCAGCCAGGACAGCAATCAGCCCCAGCATTTT.

The chain joins TRBV19 to TRBJ2-1; D call uncertain. Between the trimmed V and J ends, which lost 3 bases and 10 bases, there was a span of 10 bases. Looked up from germline, CDR1 is LNHDA and CDR2 is SQIVND (reference sequence). CDR3 length: 12 amino acids. The CDR3 DNA is TGTGCCAGTAGTATTTTGGCAGCAGAGCAGTTCTTC. Amino acid sequence: CASSILAAEQFF.

The genes are TRBV7-2 and TRBJ2-5; D gene ambiguous. There are 13 residues in the CDR3. V lost 5 bases and J 4 bases, leaving 11 bases between the germline ends. Germline loops: CDR1 SGHTA, CDR2 FQGNSA. CDR3 sequence (DNA): TGTGCCAGCAGCAGAGGCTACGGAGAGACCCAGTACTTC. This encodes CASSRGYGETQYF.

J is TRBJ2-7 and V is TRBV7-8, with 10 positions matching TRBD2. Germline V gene data show CDR1 as SGHVS and CDR2 as FQNEAQ. Trimming removed 6 bases from V and 2 bases from J; junction bases left unmatched: 7. This CDR3 comprises 15 residues. Written as DNA, the CDR3 is TGTGCCAGCAGAGATCCAGCGGGAGGGACCTACGAGCAGTACTTC. Its translation: CASRDPAGGTYEQYF.

CDR3 residues: CASSPGTALTYGYTF. The CDR3 DNA is TGTGCCAGCAGCCCTGGGACAGCTTTAACCTATGGCTACACCTTC. The chain has TRBV28 and TRBJ1-2, with TRBD1 matching 7 bases. V was clipped by 6 bases and J by 4 bases; unmatched bases: 11. This CDR3 spans 15 amino acids. CDR1 MDHEN and CDR2 SYDVKM come from the germline V gene.

This clonotype turned up a few times. The chain has TRBV4-1 and TRBJ1-2; no reliable D call. Trimming shortened V by 1 base and J by 4 bases, and 16 bases separated the two germline ends. From germline, CDR1 is MGHRA and CDR2 YSYEKL. The CDR3 loop spans 16 amino acids. CDR3 loop: CASSQGVMPMGYGYTF. CDR3 DNA sequence: TGCGCCAGCAGCCAAGGGGTGATGCCGATGGGCTATGGCTACACCTTC.

V is TRBV20-1 and J is TRBJ2-5, with 10 bases that match TRBD1. Per germline, CDR1 DFQATT and CDR2 SNEGSKA (reference sequence). The CDR3 sequence is 13 residues long. The junction had 7 bases not matched to a gene; V was cut back by 5 bases and J by 7 bases. CDR3: CSAVDRGTGTQYF. Here the CDR3 DNA reads TGCAGTGCTGTGGACAGGGGGACGGGGACCCAGTACTTC.